This T cell receptor beta chain was identified in a study of cytomegalovirus exposure and HLA in healthy donors. A multiplex PCR was run with 60 Vbeta primers and 13 Jbeta primers. Clones were read by immunoSEQ multiplex PCR, and TCRdb kept only the in-frame ones, dropping some. The repertoire holds approximately 92,000 clones, with over 70% as singletons. Findings and caveats of the study: The CMV antigen specificity of a few CMV-associated chains was confirmed through in vitro analysis.

This CDR3 contains 15 residues. The junction had 4 bases not matched to a gene; V was cut back by 0 bases and J by 5 bases. Germline loops: CDR1 SGHNT, CDR2 YYREEE (reference sequence). As for this clone: No antigen is known for it.

The clonotype comes from a middle-aged man in good health and CMV-seropositive. The V and J genes are TRBV5-4 and TRBJ2-1; 8 positions match TRBD1. Sequenced input: PBMCs. The CDR3 nucleotides are TGTGCCAGCAGCTTGGGGACAGGGATAAACAATGAGCAGTTCTTC. Residues: CASSLGTGINNEQFF.